The clone carrying this TCR beta chain was picked up many times. Its specificity is not known. Compared with germline, one end of the junction differs, possibly owing to a read error. MiXCR, applied by TCRdb to the RACE reads, yields one record per CDR3 protein. The sample contains 380,000 or so distinct CDR3 sequences, 4.5% to 7% of which appear only once. Germline assignment: CDR1 MNHNY and CDR2 SVGAGI (reference sequence). This CDR3 contains 12 residues. The data are from a study of human T cells and chemical hapten exposure. General study results and limits: Following DPC sensitization, TCRs present above 1 in 1000 frequency showed no change. Expanded TCR counts at PT1 were positively correlated with the patch test score. Because all patients had alopecia, their immune responses might differ from healthy ones.

Time point in this sample: pre-sensitization, week 0. Treatment described: therapeutic diphenylcyclopropenone sensitization with weekly scalp DPC. Staff drew blood before applying each patch test. The material sequenced was whole blood, taken in connection with sensitization to the hapten diphenylcyclopropenone (DPC). The rearrangement links TRBV6-6 to TRBJ2-7; TRBD1 aligns across 8 bases. This receptor was identified in a woman under 30 with alopecia areata. Some clones in this sample may be carry-over from other donors' samples. The CDR3 DNA reads TGTGCCAGCAGTTTGACAGGGGTAGGGCCGGACTTC. It yields the protein CASSLTGVGPDF.